This TCR beta chain was sequenced for a study of blood T cell repertoires in COVID-19. The wider study: Collection of acute and convalescent COVID-19 samples took place in the United States, Italy and Spain. Sources were T cells, B-cell-depleted T cells, or PBMCs; the material itself was cDNA or gDNA.

This clone was recorded once. At one of its ends the junction is not consistent with the germline gene, which may arise from a read error. Per the germline V gene, CDR1 is LNHDA and CDR2 is SQIVND (reference sequence). CDR3 length: 15 amino acids. Original processing methods: Amplification with reference gene primers provided the estimates of nucleated cell counts. TCRdb keeps only in-frame clones here, not all; method: immunoSEQ multiplex PCR. The V and J calls and clone size were taken over from that table, and D and trimming were inferred from the DNA. The data contain about 200,000 clones, around 87% of them singletons.

The TCR was taken from a man aged 55 to 69 who had recovered from COVID-19. The sequenced material came from peripheral blood. The genes are TRBV19 and TRBJ2-1, with D possibly being TRBD1 (6 bases). CDR3 bases: TGTGCCAGTAGTATAGGGGACAAGCCCTTGAATGGGCAGTTCTTC. This codes for CASSIGDKPLNGQFF. Full variable domain (outside the CDR3, taken from reference TRBV19 and TRBJ2-1): DGGITQSPKYLFRKEGQNVTLSCEQNLNHDAMYWYRQDPGQGLRLIYYSQIVNDFQKGDIAEGYSVSREKKESFPLTVTSAQKNPTAFYLCASSIGDKPLNGQFFGPGTRLTVL.